This T cell receptor (beta chain) was sequenced for a study of blood T cells in healthy people across ages. There are 11 residues in the CDR3. V shed 3 bases and J shed 6 bases, with 2 bases lying between them. Germline CDR1 is MNHNY and CDR2 is SVGAGI (reference sequence). For the second PCR, which ran for 7 to 11 cycles, a sample-barcoded 5' primer and a J-beta primer mix were used. Each CDR3 protein is one row after TCRdb ran MiXCR on the 5' RACE reads. The sample carries hundreds of thousands of distinct CDR3 sequences, roughly 30% recorded once. The specimen was blood. The TCR sequence derives from a woman aged 80 or over in good health. The chain carries TRBV6-6 and TRBJ1-4; the D is unclear. The CDR3 DNA is TGTGCCAGCAGTTATGATGAAAAACTGTTTTTT. This codes for CASSYDEKLFF.